This TCR beta chain was profiled in a study of T cells in Graves' hyperthyroidism and ophthalmopathy. This CDR3 comprises 13 residues. V lost 2 bases, J lost 0 bases, and 3 bases lay in between. Germline V gives CDR1 SGHNT, CDR2 YENEEA. Researchers took RNA transcripts and amplified the TCR beta CDR3 regions from them. The HTBI set primed first-round TCR CDR3 RT-PCR. MiXCR was run by TCRdb on the multiplex PCR reads, yielding one entry per CDR3 protein. The repertoire holds under 350,000 distinct CDR3 sequences, 15% to 20% seen once, with approximately 49% in the top ten. This clonotype came up many times. Out of around 10 ml of fresh peripheral blood came the PBMCs.

The chain is built from TRBV11-3 and TRBJ2-3; D call uncertain. The clonotype originates from a woman between 50 and 59 years old with Graves' hyperthyroidism. Sequencing was done on a sample of blood. CDR3 nucleotides: TGTGCCAGCAGCTTATACAGCACAGATACGCAGTATTTT. This encodes CASSLYSTDTQYF.